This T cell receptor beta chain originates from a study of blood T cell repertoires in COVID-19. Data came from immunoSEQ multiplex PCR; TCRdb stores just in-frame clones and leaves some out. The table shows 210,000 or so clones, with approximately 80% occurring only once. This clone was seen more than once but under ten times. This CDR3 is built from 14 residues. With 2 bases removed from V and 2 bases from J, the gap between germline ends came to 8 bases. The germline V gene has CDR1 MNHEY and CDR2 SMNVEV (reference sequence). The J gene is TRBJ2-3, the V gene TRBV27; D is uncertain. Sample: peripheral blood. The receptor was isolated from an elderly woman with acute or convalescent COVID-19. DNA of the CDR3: TGTGCCAGCAGTTTAGGCAGGCCCACAGATACGCAGTATTTT. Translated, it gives CASSLGRPTDTQYF.